This paragraph reports one TCR beta chain. Some clones are missing from TCRdb's copy, which holds only in-frame ones; the method was immunoSEQ multiplex PCR. There are roughly 320,000 clones in the sample; 86% occur only once, and less than 2% lies in the top ten. This entry is derived from a study of Ad26.COV2.S vaccination and SARS-CoV-2 variants. In the study overall: Vaccine-arm donor from the placebo-controlled COV1001 Ad26.COV2.S trial. The authors gave Ad26.COV2.S intramuscularly, either once or twice 56 days apart.

V lost 1 base, J lost 1 base, and 3 bases lay in between. Germline V gives CDR1 LGHDT, CDR2 YNNKEL (reference sequence). The CDR3 contains 13 residues. The treatment was: around 19 received Ad26.COV2.S at low or high dose, single or two shots; about 5 received placebo; per-sample allocation not given. Day 63 after the first injection of vaccine or placebo was the sampling time. The clonotype comes from a person between 18 and 60 years old who received the Ad26.COV2.S COVID-19 vaccine or a placebo. The material sequenced was peripheral blood, taken in a trial of Ad26.COV2.S vaccine versus placebo. This chain joins TRBV3-1 (or the pseudogene TRBV3-2) and TRBJ2-3, with D unresolved. CDR3 nucleotide sequence: TGTGCCAGCAGCCAAGCCGGCACAGATACGCAGTATTTT. Protein: CASSQAGTDTQYF.